This is a list of T cell receptor beta chains from one sample in a study of T cells in Graves' hyperthyroidism and ophthalmopathy. TCRdb ran MiXCR on the multiplex PCR reads and lists one entry per CDR3 protein. The table has about 580,000 distinct CDR3 sequences, roughly 14% seen once. The sequenced material came from blood. Receptors were obtained from a woman in her 30s with Graves' hyperthyroidism that later progressed to Graves' ophthalmopathy. CDR3s include the opening cysteine and the closing phenylalanine or tryptophan. D genes are given only for firm matches. Expanded clones get a size class; other rows say once, few or many, or leave the size out.

V gene	D gene	J gene	CDR3 length	clone size	CDR3 DNA	CDR3 protein
TRBV3-1	-	TRBJ2-3	14	-	TGTGCCAGCAACTCCGGGACCCTACTTAATACGCAGTATTTT	CASNSGTLLNTQYF
TRBV28	-	TRBJ1-1	15	few	TGTGCCAGCAGCCTACCCCCCGCATCGAGGACTGAAGCTTTCTTT	CASSLPPASRTEAFF
TRBV6-1	-	TRBJ2-7	13	-	TGTGCCAGCAGTGAACGCAGGGACGGCGAGCAGTACTTC	CASSERRDGEQYF
TRBV5-4	-	TRBJ2-7	14	few	TGTGCCAGCAGCTTGGGACAGCTCTACTACGAGCAGTACTTC	CASSLGQLYYEQYF
TRBV7-3	-	TRBJ2-2	15	-	TGTGCCAGCAGCTTAGACCTTGGTAGGACCGGGGAGCTGTTTTTT	CASSLDLGRTGELFF
TRBV6-6	-	TRBJ1-6	17	few	TGTGCCAGCAGTTACTCAGGCCAGTGGACAGACAATTCACCCCTCCACTTT	CASSYSGQWTDNSPLHF
TRBV7-9	TRBD2	TRBJ2-7	16	many	TGTGCCAGCAGCCCCGTAGGGACTAGCGTCTCCTACGAGCAGTACTTC	CASSPVGTSVSYEQYF
TRBV28	-	TRBJ1-5	16	many	TGTGCCAGCAGTTTATTAGGCCGAGATAGCAATCAGCCCCAGCATTTT	CASSLLGRDSNQPQHF
TRBV30	-	TRBJ2-5	12	many	TGTGCCTGGATGGGCAGCCAAGAGACCCAGTACTTC	CAWMGSQETQYF
TRBV6-2/TRBV6-3	-	TRBJ2-3	14	-	TGTGCCAGCAGTTATGGTCCACGAGGAGATACGCAGTATTTT	CASSYGPRGDTQYF
TRBV7-9	-	TRBJ2-3	16	many	TGTGCCAGCAGCCTACGGGAACGGGGGCAGACAGATACGCAGTATTTT	CASSLRERGQTDTQYF
TRBV28	-	TRBJ1-3	13	many	TGTGCCAGCAGACGGTTCTCTGGAAACACCATATATTTT	CASRRFSGNTIYF
TRBV7-3	-	TRBJ1-1	15	few	TGTGCCAGCAGCTTTGACAGATCGGGGAACACTGAAGCTTTCTTT	CASSFDRSGNTEAFF
TRBV12-3/TRBV12-4	-	TRBJ1-2	14	few	TGTGCCAGCAGTTTAGGGGGAGTAGAGGGGGGCTACACCTTC	CASSLGGVEGGYTF
TRBV10-3	-	TRBJ1-1	15	many	TGTGCCATCAGTGCGGGGGGTTCTGGGGACACTGAAGCTTTCTTT	CAISAGGSGDTEAFF
TRBV7-8	TRBD1	TRBJ1-1	18	many	TGTGCCAGCAGCTTAGTTTGGGACAGGGTGAAAGCGCGCACTGAAGCTTTCTTT	CASSLVWDRVKARTEAFF
TRBV5-4	-	TRBJ1-1	13	many	TGTGCCAGCAGCGTACAGGGATTGGCTGAAGCTTTCTTT	CASSVQGLAEAFF
TRBV12-3/TRBV12-4	TRBD1	TRBJ1-5	17	-	TGTGCCAGCAGCCCCCCGTCCGGGACAGGGGATACTCAGCCCCAGCATTTT	CASSPPSGTGDTQPQHF
TRBV11-2	-	TRBJ1-2	15	many	TGTGCCAGCAGCTTAGACGTTTGGGACAATGATGGCTACACCTTC	CASSLDVWDNDGYTF
TRBV7-2	TRBD2	TRBJ2-5	15	many	TGTGCCAGCAGCCGACTAGCGGGTCCCCAAGAGACCCAGTACTTC	CASSRLAGPQETQYF
TRBV19	-	TRBJ1-5	15	-	TGTGCCAGTACCGCTTCCCGGGACAGCAATCAGCCCCAGCATTTT	CASTASRDSNQPQHF
TRBV7-8	-	TRBJ1-1	15	-	TGTGCCAGCAGTCGACCGGGACGGGTGAACACTGAAGCTTTCTTT	CASSRPGRVNTEAFF
TRBV13	TRBD2	TRBJ2-7	14	-	TGTGCCAGCCAGTTGGGACTAGCGAGATACGAGCAGTACTTC	CASQLGLARYEQYF
TRBV12-3/TRBV12-4	TRBD1	TRBJ1-2	15	many	TGTGCCAGCACACCGACAGGGATGGGTGGGTATGGCTACACCTTC	CASTPTGMGGYGYTF
TRBV7-9	-	TRBJ2-7	15	-	TGTGCCAGCAGGCCTCTGTCGGTGAGGGACTACGAGCAGTACTTC	CASRPLSVRDYEQYF
TRBV7-2	TRBD1	TRBJ2-2	15	few	TGTGCCAGCAGCGACAGGGGGTACCTACCAGGGGAGCTGTTTTTT	CASSDRGYLPGELFF
TRBV28	TRBD1	TRBJ2-2	14	many	TGTGCCAGCAGTATAACAGGGGACGCCGGGGAGCTGTTTTTT	CASSITGDAGELFF
TRBV7-9	TRBD1	TRBJ1-2	14	few	TGTGCCAGCAGCAACAGACAGGGGCCGGATGGCTACACCTTC	CASSNRQGPDGYTF
TRBV29-1	-	TRBJ2-3	14	-	TGCAGCGTTGATCTAGGTGCAGGGTCAGATACGCAGTATTTT	CSVDLGAGSDTQYF
TRBV10-3	-	TRBJ2-3	14	-	TGTGCCATCAGCGAGCGAGATACCACAGATACGCAGTATTTT	CAISERDTTDTQYF
TRBV7-3	-	TRBJ1-1	14	few	TGTGCCAGCAGCTCTCAGGGCCCGAACATTGAAGCTTTCTTT	CASSSQGPNIEAFF
TRBV11-3	TRBD1	TRBJ2-7	15	-	TGTGCCAGCAGTTTGAACCGGGACAGGGGCCACGAGCAGTACTTC	CASSLNRDRGHEQYF
TRBV2	-	TRBJ1-5	14	many	TGTGCCAGCAGGGAGACACCGACCAATCAGCCCCAGCATTTT	CASRETPTNQPQHF
TRBV11-2	TRBD2	TRBJ2-1	14	-	TGTGCCACCCAGACTAGCGGGAGGGCCATTGAGCAGTTCTTC	CATQTSGRAIEQFF
TRBV5-1	-	TRBJ2-1	12	few	TGCGCCAGCAGCCTAGCCCTCAAGGAGCAGTTCTTC	CASSLALKEQFF
TRBV3-1	-	TRBJ2-7	15	many	TGTGCCAGCAGCCAGGACAACCATTGGAGCTACGAGCAGTACTTC	CASSQDNHWSYEQYF
TRBV7-2	-	TRBJ1-2	16	many	TGTGCCAGCAGCTTATGGAATAGGGTGGTGAACTATGGCTACACCTTC	CASSLWNRVVNYGYTF
TRBV28	TRBD2	TRBJ2-1	16	many	TGTGCCAGCAGTTTGGCTAGCGGTAGCTCCTACAATGAGCAGTTCTTC	CASSLASGSSYNEQFF
TRBV3-1	-	TRBJ2-1	14	many	TGTGCCAGCAGCCTCCCGGCGGCTGGGCATGAGCAGTTCTTC	CASSLPAAGHEQFF
TRBV3-1	-	TRBJ2-7	14	many	TGTGCCAGCAGCCAAGATTGGACTGGCTACGAGCAGTACTTC	CASSQDWTGYEQYF
TRBV9	TRBD2	TRBJ2-2	15	-	TGTGCCAGCAGCGAGCGGGAGGGCCGGACCGGGGAGCTGTTTTTT	CASSEREGRTGELFF
TRBV5-4	-	TRBJ2-7	15	few	TGTGCCAGCAGCTTGGCCTTTGAGGGGCCGGCCGAGCAGTACTTC	CASSLAFEGPAEQYF
TRBV18	-	TRBJ2-1	14	few	TGTGCCAGCTCACCAGGGGTCCCGATGGATGAGCAGTTCTTC	CASSPGVPMDEQFF
TRBV5-1	-	TRBJ2-1	15	-	TGCGCCAGCAGCTTGTCAAGCGGTCCCAACAATGAGCAGTTCTTC	CASSLSSGPNNEQFF
TRBV14	TRBD1	TRBJ1-2	13	-	TGTGCCAGCAGCCTAGACAGGGCTCATGGCTACACCTTC	CASSLDRAHGYTF
TRBV19	TRBD2	TRBJ2-3	16	many	TGTGCCAGTGCCGCCCTAGCGGGAGGGCCGGCAGATACGCAGTATTTT	CASAALAGGPADTQYF
TRBV7-9	TRBD1	TRBJ1-5	14	many	TGTGCCAGCAGCTCCCAGGGGGGAATTCAGCCCCAGCATTTT	CASSSQGGIQPQHF
TRBV2	TRBD1	TRBJ2-5	14	many	TGTGCCAGCAGTGAAGGGACAGGGACAGAGACCCAGTACTTC	CASSEGTGTETQYF
TRBV28	-	TRBJ1-1	13	-	TGTGCCAGCAGCTCCTCACCGAACACTGAAGCTTTCTTT	CASSSSPNTEAFF
TRBV11-3	-	TRBJ2-1	13	many	TGTGCCAGCAGCGAGAGGTCCTACAATGAGCAGTTCTTC	CASSERSYNEQFF
TRBV18	TRBD2	TRBJ2-5	14	-	TGTGCCAGCTCACGGACTAGCAGCCAAGAGACCCAGTACTTC	CASSRTSSQETQYF
TRBV5-1	-	TRBJ2-7	18	-	TGCGCCAGCAGCTTGGCCTCCTCCGCTGGGGGACCTCCCTACGAGCAGTACTTC	CASSLASSAGGPPYEQYF
TRBV25-1	TRBD1	TRBJ1-2	15	many	TGTGCCAGCAGTGATTCCGGACAGGGGGCGAATGGCTACACCTTC	CASSDSGQGANGYTF
TRBV11-2	TRBD1	TRBJ1-1	15	once	TGTGCCAGCAGCTTAGAGGGAGGGGGGACAGGGAAAGCTTTCTTT	CASSLEGGGTGKAFF